The entry below gives a single T cell receptor (beta chain) sequence along with its context. Antigen unknown. A sample-barcoded 5' primer and a J-beta primer mix were used in a second PCR of roughly 6 to 11 cycles. Using its own MiXCR run on the 5' RACE reads, TCRdb lists one record per CDR3 protein. The sample contains some 1.7 million distinct CDR3 sequences, roughly 27% of which appear only once. V gave up 5 bases and J gave up 4 bases, with 15 bases separating them. CDR1 SGHRS and CDR2 YFSETQ come from the germline V gene. The length of the CDR3 is 14 residues. This specimen belongs to a study of blood T cells in healthy people across ages. Study observations and caveats: TCR beta diversity per million T cells fell roughly linearly with age.

The sequencing sample was made of blood. The TCR sequence derives from a woman aged 30 to 39 in good health. The chain is built from TRBV5-1 and TRBJ1-2, with D tentatively TRBD1 (5 bases). CDR3 region: CASRTGPEAYGYTF. The CDR3 DNA follows: TGCGCCAGCAGAACGGGACCCGAGGCCTATGGCTACACCTTC.